The 15 T cell receptor beta chains presented below share a single source sample, sequenced in a study of T cell repertoires in cytomegalovirus infection. TCRdb independently ran MiXCR on the reads; one entry per CDR3 protein. The sample holds hundreds of thousands of distinct CDR3 sequences; approximately 30% are singletons and the top ten take roughly an eighth. Sequenced: PBMCs. The receptors here all came from a human donor in good health (CMV status not recorded). Some clones in this sample may be carry-over from other donors' samples.

This clonotype was picked up many times. This chain joins TRBV7-6 and TRBJ1-4, with no clear D. In germline, CDR1 is SGHVS, CDR2 FNYEAQ. The CDR3 sequence is 14 residues long. V lost 5 bases and J lost 2, with 9 bases in between. In DNA form, the CDR3 reads TGTGCCAGCAGCCCTGCCGGGACTAATGAAAAACTGTTTTTT. As protein: CASSPAGTNEKLFF.

This clonotype was counted a few times. This sequence joins TRBV14 and TRBJ1-2, with no clear D. Deletions cut 1 base from V and 8 bases from J, with 8 bases between. There are 12 residues in the CDR3. The germline V gene has CDR1 SGHDN and CDR2 FVKESK. The CDR3 nucleotides read TGTGCCAGCAGCCAAGGGGAAATCGGCTACACCTTC. Its protein product is CASSQGEIGYTF.

This clonotype was found many times. The chain uses TRBV7-2 and TRBJ1-6; D unclear. With 4 bases removed from V and 10 bases from J, the gap between germline ends came to 14 bases. The CDR3 totals 14 residues. Germline V CDR1 and CDR2: SGHTA, FQGNSA. This CDR3 is CASSSLSRVSPLHF. As DNA, the CDR3 is TGTGCCAGCAGCTCCCTGTCGAGAGTGTCACCCCTCCACTTT.

V is TRBV5-1 and J is TRBJ1-1; 8 nucleotides align to TRBD1. This CDR3 spans 14 amino acids. The junction had 6 bases not matched to a gene; V was cut back by 2 bases and J by 6 bases. The germline CDR1 and CDR2 sequences are SGHRS and YFSETQ. CDR3 amino acids: CASSLSQGVPEAFF. CDR3 nucleotide sequence: TGCGCCAGCAGCTTATCACAGGGGGTCCCTGAAGCTTTCTTT.

The table lists this clonotype with a count of one. Written as DNA, the CDR3 is TGTGCCAGCAGCCCGACTACAGGTGTCGGTCAGCCCCAGCATTTT. Translation gives CASSPTTGVGQPQHF. The chain has TRBV11-2 and TRBJ1-5; D possibly corresponds to TRBD1 (5 bases). This CDR3 has 15 residues. Germline V gives CDR1 SGHAT, CDR2 FQNNGV. V gave up 5 bases and J gave up 6 bases, with 17 bases separating them.

This clonotype has more than one count but fewer than ten. The genes are TRBV7-6 and TRBJ2-5, with TRBD2 identical over 16 bases. Germline-derived CDR1 and CDR2 are SGHVS and FNYEAQ. The CDR3 is 21 amino acids. Germline trimming cut 1 base from V and 2 bases from J; bases unmatched to any gene: 13. The CDR3 region is CASSLEVWGTSGGEHQETQYF. The CDR3 bases are TGTGCCAGCAGCTTAGAAGTATGGGGGACTAGCGGGGGGGAACATCAAGAGACCCAGTACTTC.

This clonotype was detected a few times. The chain combines TRBV10-3 with TRBJ1-1, with 7 bases aligning to TRBD1. This CDR3 has 13 residues. V dropped 5 bases and J dropped 0; count of bases not matched to a gene: 0. Germline CDR1 ENHRY, CDR2 SYGVKD. CDR3 in amino acids: CAISTGVNTEAFF. In DNA, the CDR3 is TGTGCCATCAGTACAGGGGTGAACACTGAAGCTTTCTTT.

The sample holds a few counts of this clonotype. The chain employs TRBV28 and TRBJ1-2; weak D call: TRBD1 (6 bases). CDR1 MDHEN and CDR2 SYDVKM come from the germline V gene. Trimming pared 8 bases from V and 2 bases from J, leaving 9 bases between. The length of the CDR3 is 12 residues. The CDR3 DNA is TGTGCCAGCTGCACAGGGAACTATGGCTACACCTTC. It is translated as CASCTGNYGYTF.

This clonotype was counted a few times. J is TRBJ2-4 and V is TRBV4-1, with 16 bases identical to TRBD2. V lost 4 bases, J lost 2 bases, and 11 bases stayed unmatched. This CDR3 is 20 amino acids long. Germline CDR1 reads MGHRA; CDR2 reads YSYEKL. The DNA for the CDR3 is TGCGCCAGCAGCCTAACGGGGACTAGCGGGGGGGCCGGGTCCAAAAACATTCAGTACTTC. Its protein is CASSLTGTSGGAGSKNIQYF.

The rearrangement uses TRBV6-1 and TRBJ2-7; TRBD1 matches 7 bases. V lost 3 bases and J lost 6; bases outside the gene matches: 5. The CDR3 runs to 13 residues. CDR1 is MNHNS and CDR2 is SASEGT in the germline V gene. CDR3 in DNA: TGTGCCAGCAGTGATTGGGACAGAAGCGAGCAGTACTTC. Amino acid sequence: CASSDWDRSEQYF.

For this clonotype: The conserved phenylalanine or tryptophan normally closing the CDR3 is absent here, so this likely arose from a read error. The chain has TRBV20-1 and TRBJ2-5; D assignment may be TRBD1 or TRBD2 (5 bases each). From germline, CDR1 is DFQATT and CDR2 SNEGSKA (reference sequence). The CDR3 length is 15 residues. Trimming shortened V by 5 bases and J by 0 bases, and 16 bases separated the two germline ends. This chain's CDR3 is CSAALPLGHQETQYS. CDR3 coding DNA: TGCAGTGCTGCACTCCCTTTGGGACACCAAGAGACCCAGTACTCC.

The sample holds a few counts of this clonotype. V is TRBV20-1 and J is TRBJ2-4, with D unclear. Germline values: CDR1 DFQATT, CDR2 SNEGSKA (reference sequence). The CDR3 has 13 residues. V gave up 5 bases and J gave up 0 bases, with 8 bases separating them. CDR3 amino acids: CSALELAKNIQYF. CDR3 DNA: TGCAGTGCTTTAGAACTAGCCAAAAACATTCAGTACTTC.

This clonotype has just a few counts. This sequence joins TRBV12-3 or TRBV12-4 and TRBJ2-2; D is ambiguous. This CDR3 comprises 13 residues. Deletions cut 6 bases from V and 10 bases from J, with 15 bases between. The CDR3 DNA follows: TGTGCCAGCAGCCTTTCCCGGGCCGAGGAGCTGTTTTTT. This gives the protein CASSLSRAEELFF.

The chain links TRBV6-4 to TRBJ1-6, with TRBD1 matching over 7 bases. The CDR3 has 17 amino acids. J was trimmed by 3 bases and V by 7 bases; bases with no gene match: 12. CDR1 MRHNA and CDR2 SNTAGT come from the germline V gene. CDR3 in DNA: TGTGCCAGCACTTTACCCCGGGACAGCCTCTATAATTCACCCCTCCACTTT. Its protein product is CASTLPRDSLYNSPLHF.

V and J are TRBV5-1 and TRBJ2-5; D possibly corresponds to TRBD1 (5 bases). CDR3 length equals 15 residues. Germline CDR1 SGHRS, CDR2 YFSETQ. The V gene lost 2 bases and the J gene lost 5 bases, with 16 bases spanning the gap. The CDR3 region has the DNA TGCGCCAGCAGCTTACAAGGGGCGCTTTCGGAGACCCAGTACTTC. Translation gives CASSLQGALSETQYF.